Here is one TCR beta chain with its context. Its specificity is unknown. This specimen comes from a study of response to subunit inactivated influenza vaccine. Points from the study as a whole: Few new T cells, the authors suggested, are recruited by each seasonal influenza vaccination.

The CDR3 has 18 amino acids. The V and J ends lost 1 base and 4 bases, in that order; junction bases with no gene match: 15. Per the germline V gene, CDR1 is DFQATT and CDR2 is SNEGSKA (reference sequence). TCRdb called the RT-PCR reads again in MiXCR, with one record for every CDR3 protein. This table has about 700,000 distinct CDR3 sequences, less than 15% appearing once. Sequencing was performed on PBMCs from blood, taken around two weeks before vaccination. The chain is built from TRBV20-1 and TRBJ2-1, with 8 positions matching TRBD2. The source is a man aged 50-59 years who received an inactivated influenza vaccine. CDR3 in DNA: TGCAGTGCTAGAGGTGAGCCAGAGAGCGGGAGAAGGTACAATGAGCAGTTCTTC. It codes for CSARGEPESGRRYNEQFF.